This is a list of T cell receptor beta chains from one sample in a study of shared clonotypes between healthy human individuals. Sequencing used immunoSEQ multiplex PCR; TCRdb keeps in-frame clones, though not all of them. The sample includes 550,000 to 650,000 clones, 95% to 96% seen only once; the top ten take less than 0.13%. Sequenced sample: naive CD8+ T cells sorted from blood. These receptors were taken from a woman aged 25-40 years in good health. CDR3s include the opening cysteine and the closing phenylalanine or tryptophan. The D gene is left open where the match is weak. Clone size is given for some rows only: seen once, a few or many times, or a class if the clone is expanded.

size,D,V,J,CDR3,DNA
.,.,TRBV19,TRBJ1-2,CASSMRRNTNYGYTF,TGTGCCAGTAGTATGAGGCGGAACACAAACTATGGCTACACCTTC
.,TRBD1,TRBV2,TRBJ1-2,CASSGGTALGGYTF,TGTGCCAGCAGTGGGGGGACAGCCCTGGGGGGCTACACCTTC
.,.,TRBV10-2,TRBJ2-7,CASSELVAFSYEQYF,TGCGCCAGCAGTGAACTAGTGGCGTTTTCCTACGAGCAGTACTTC
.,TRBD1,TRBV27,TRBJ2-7,CASSSVGTGSYEQYF,TGTGCCAGCAGTTCTGTCGGGACAGGGTCCTACGAGCAGTACTTC
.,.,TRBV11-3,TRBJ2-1,CASSLGLVGEQFF,TGTGCCAGCAGCTTAGGGTTGGTGGGAGAGCAGTTCTTC
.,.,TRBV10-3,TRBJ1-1,CAISESRGNTEAFF,TGTGCCATCAGTGAGTCGAGGGGGAACACTGAAGCTTTCTTT
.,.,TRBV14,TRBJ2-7,CASSQGGYGTAAYEQYF,TGTGCCAGCAGCCAAGGGGGGTATGGGACTGCAGCCTACGAGCAGTACTTC
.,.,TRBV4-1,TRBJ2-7,CASSPLAEAYEQYF,TGCGCCAGCAGCCCATTAGCGGAAGCCTACGAGCAGTACTTC
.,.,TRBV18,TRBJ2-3,CASSPTGPTDTQYF,TGTGCCAGCTCACCGACAGGTCCCACAGATACGCAGTATTTT
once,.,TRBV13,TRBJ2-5,CASSLGRVETQYF,TGTGCCAGCAGCTTAGGCCGGGTGGAGACCCAGTACTTC
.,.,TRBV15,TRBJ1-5,CATSRELTGRNQPQHF,TGTGCCACCAGCAGAGAGCTCACAGGGCGGAATCAGCCCCAGCATTTT
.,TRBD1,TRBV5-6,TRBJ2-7,CASSLGQGLYEQYF,TGTGCCAGCAGCTTGGGACAGGGGCTCTACGAGCAGTACTTC
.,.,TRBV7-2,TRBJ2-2,CASSPLSYTGELFF,TGTGCCAGCAGCCCACTGTCTTACACCGGGGAGCTGTTTTTT
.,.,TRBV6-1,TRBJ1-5,CASSVAHGSNQPQHF,TGTGCCAGCAGTGTTGCACACGGGAGCAATCAGCCCCAGCATTTT
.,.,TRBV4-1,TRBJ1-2,CASSLGPRQTNYGYTF,TGCGCCAGCAGCCTCGGGCCTCGTCAAACTAACTATGGCTACACCTTC
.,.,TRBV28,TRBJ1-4,CASSLRRVNEKLFF,TGTGCCAGCAGTTTACGCAGGGTGAATGAAAAACTGTTTTTT
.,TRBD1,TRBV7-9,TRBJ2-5,CASSQTRTGEETQYF,TGTGCCAGCAGCCAGACCAGGACAGGGGAAGAGACCCAGTACTTC
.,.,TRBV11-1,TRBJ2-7,CASSFGGGLGYEQYF,TGTGCCAGCAGCTTTGGCGGGGGCCTAGGCTACGAGCAGTACTTC
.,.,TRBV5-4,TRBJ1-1,CASSKQGSEAFF,TGTGCCAGCAGCAAACAGGGAAGTGAAGCTTTCTTT
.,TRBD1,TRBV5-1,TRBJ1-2,CASSLAGTGMGFFGYTF,TGCGCCAGCAGCTTGGCCGGGACAGGGATGGGGTTTTTTGGCTACACCTTC
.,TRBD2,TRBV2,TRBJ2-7,CASSESGLAGGSGAYEQYF,TGTGCCAGCAGTGAAAGCGGGCTAGCGGGAGGATCTGGAGCCTACGAGCAGTACTTC
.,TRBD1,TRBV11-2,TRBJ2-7,CASSSDRGGYEQYF,TGTGCCAGCAGCTCCGACAGGGGAGGCTACGAGCAGTACTTC
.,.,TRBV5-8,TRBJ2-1,CASSLIQGMDNEQFF,TGTGCCAGCAGCTTGATACAGGGTATGGACAATGAGCAGTTCTTC
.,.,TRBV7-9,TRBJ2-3,CASSLPDTQYF,TGTGCCAGCAGCCTTCCAGATACGCAGTATTTT
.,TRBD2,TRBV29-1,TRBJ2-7,CSVGTSGRSYEQYF,TGCAGCGTGGGGACTAGCGGGAGGTCCTACGAGCAGTACTTC
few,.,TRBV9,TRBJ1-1,CASSALWTDTEAFF,TGTGCCAGCAGCGCCCTCTGGACAGACACTGAAGCTTTCTTT
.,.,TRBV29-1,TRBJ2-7,CSANGWSGAGYEQYF,TGCAGCGCCAACGGGTGGTCGGGAGCAGGCTACGAGCAGTACTTC
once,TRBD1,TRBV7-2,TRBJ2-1,CASSLGTGVSSYNEQFF,TGTGCCAGCAGCTTAGGGACAGGGGTCAGCTCCTACAATGAGCAGTTCTTC
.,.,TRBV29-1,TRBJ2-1,CSVNLGNEQFF,TGCAGCGTTAATCTGGGCAATGAGCAGTTCTTC
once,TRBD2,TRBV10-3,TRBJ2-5,CAISASGREETQYF,TGTGCCATCAGTGCTAGCGGGAGGGAAGAGACCCAGTACTTC
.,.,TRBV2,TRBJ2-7,CASSGAGNTYEQYF,TGTGCCAGCAGTGGGGCGGGCAATACCTACGAGCAGTACTTC
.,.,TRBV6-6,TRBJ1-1,CASSYSRWNTEAFF,TGTGCCAGCAGTTACTCGCGGTGGAACACTGAAGCTTTCTTT
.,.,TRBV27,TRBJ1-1,CASSPTLEVVAFF,TGTGCCAGCAGTCCCACCCTGGAGGTCGTAGCTTTCTTT
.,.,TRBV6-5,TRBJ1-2,CASSPSAGVVGYTF,TGTGCCAGCAGTCCCTCCGCGGGGGTTGTCGGCTACACCTTC
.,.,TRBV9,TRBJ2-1,CASSASHEQFF,TGTGCCAGCAGCGCCTCCCATGAGCAGTTCTTC
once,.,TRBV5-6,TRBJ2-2,CASSYGISNTGELFF,TGTGCCAGCAGCTATGGGATCTCGAACACCGGGGAGCTGTTTTTT
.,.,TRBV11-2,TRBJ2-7,CASSLDLGGIYEQYF,TGTGCCAGCAGCTTAGATCTCGGAGGGATCTACGAGCAGTACTTC
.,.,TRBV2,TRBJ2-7,CASSGKSSYEQYF,TGTGCCAGCTCCGGGAAGAGCTCCTACGAGCAGTACTTC
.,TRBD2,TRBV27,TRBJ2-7,CASSLMSGGLAASYEQYF,TGTGCCAGCAGTTTAATGTCCGGGGGACTAGCGGCTTCCTACGAGCAGTACTTC
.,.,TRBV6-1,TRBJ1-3,CASSVTDLGFSGNTIYF,TGTGCCAGCAGTGTTACGGATCTTGGATTTTCTGGAAACACCATATATTTT
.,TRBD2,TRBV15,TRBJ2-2,CATSREIAGGTGELFF,TGTGCCACCAGCAGAGAAATAGCGGGGGGGACCGGGGAGCTGTTTTTT
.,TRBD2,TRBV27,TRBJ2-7,CASSTLAGAYEQYF,TGTGCCAGCAGTACGCTAGCGGGAGCGTACGAGCAGTACTTC
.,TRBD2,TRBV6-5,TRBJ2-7,CASRTSGSYEQYF,TGTGCCAGCAGGACTAGCGGTTCCTACGAGCAGTACTTC
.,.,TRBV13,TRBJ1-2,CASSSTDRWDYGYTF,TGTGCCAGCAGCTCAACAGACAGGTGGGACTATGGCTACACCTTC
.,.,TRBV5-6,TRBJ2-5,CASSPVGRRGETQYF,TGTGCCAGCAGTCCGGTGGGACGGCGGGGAGAGACCCAGTACTTC